The present T cell receptor (beta chain) was sequenced within a study of blood T cell repertoires in COVID-19. Study context: Acute-phase and convalescent COVID-19 samples originated in the United States, Italy and Spain. T cells, B-cell-depleted T cells, or PBMCs provided the cDNA or gDNA that served as material.

This study enrolled people aged 18 to 89 from about two dozen US geographic areas. Original analysis: Amplification of reference gene primers provided the estimated nucleated cell counts. Only in-frame clones appear in the TCRdb table, and some are missing; sequencing was by immunoSEQ multiplex PCR. The V and J calls and the clone size are those of that table, but D and trimming were determined from the DNA. Of around 230,000 clones listed, roughly 87% were seen once; the top ten hold under 13%. V was trimmed by 6 bases and J by 3 bases, leaving 17 bases between them. This CDR3 is 15 amino acids long. The germline V gene has CDR1 MNHEY and CDR2 SMNVEV (reference sequence).

The sequenced material came from PBMCs or T cells enriched from blood (not recorded which). The receptor's source is a man between 18 and 35 years old with acute COVID-19. V is TRBV27 and J is TRBJ2-5; D remains ambiguous. Written as DNA, the CDR3 is TGTGCCAGCAGCTATTATGGCGAGGAAAAAGAGACCCAGTACTTC. It encodes CASSYYGEEKETQYF.